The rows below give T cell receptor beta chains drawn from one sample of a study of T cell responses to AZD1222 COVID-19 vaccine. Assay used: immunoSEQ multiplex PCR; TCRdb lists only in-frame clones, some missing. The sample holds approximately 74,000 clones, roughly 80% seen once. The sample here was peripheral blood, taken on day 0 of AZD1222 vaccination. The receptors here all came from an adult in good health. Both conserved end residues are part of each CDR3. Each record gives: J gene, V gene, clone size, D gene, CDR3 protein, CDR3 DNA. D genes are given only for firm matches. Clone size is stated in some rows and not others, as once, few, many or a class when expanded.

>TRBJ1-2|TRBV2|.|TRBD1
CASSESRGARGYTF
TGTGCCAGCAGTGAGTCCAGGGGGGCGCGTGGCTACACCTTC
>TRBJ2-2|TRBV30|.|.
CAWSDPYGGRNTGELFF
TGTGCCTGGAGTGACCCCTACGGGGGGCGGAACACCGGGGAGCTGTTTTTT
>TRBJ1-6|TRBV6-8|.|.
CASSYSRLGGITGSPLHF
TGTGCCAGCAGTTACTCGAGACTGGGAGGAATTACAGGGTCACCCCTCCACTTT
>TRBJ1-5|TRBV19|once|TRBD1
CASSKGTGRNNQPQHF
TGTGCCAGTAGTAAAGGGACAGGGAGGAACAATCAGCCCCAGCATTTT
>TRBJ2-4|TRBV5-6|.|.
CASSQTARRLAKNIQYF
TGTGCCAGCAGTCAGACAGCTCGACGCCTAGCCAAAAACATTCAGTACTTC
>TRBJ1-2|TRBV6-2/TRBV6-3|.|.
CASTPRPGLGNYGYTF
TGTGCCAGCACCCCTCGGCCGGGGTTGGGTAACTATGGCTACACCTTC
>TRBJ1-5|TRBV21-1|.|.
CASRSPGQPQHF
TGTGCCAGCAGAAGCCCCGGTCAGCCCCAGCATTTT
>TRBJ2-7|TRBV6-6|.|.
CASSYDPGSTYEQYF
TGTGCCAGCAGTTACGATCCGGGGAGCACCTACGAGCAGTACTTC
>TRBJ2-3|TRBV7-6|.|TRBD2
CASSLTSGGLDTQYF
TGTGCCAGCAGCTTGACTAGCGGGGGATTAGATACGCAGTATTTT
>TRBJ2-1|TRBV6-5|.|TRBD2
CASSYLTSGKYNEQFF
TGTGCCAGCAGTTACCTGACTAGCGGGAAGTACAATGAGCAGTTCTTC
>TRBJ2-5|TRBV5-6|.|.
CASSLSGLRIRETQYF
TGTGCCAGCAGCTTGTCCGGCTTACGGATTAGGGAGACCCAGTACTTC
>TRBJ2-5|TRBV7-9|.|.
CASSPKETQYF
TGTGCCAGCAGCCCCAAGGAGACCCAGTACTTC
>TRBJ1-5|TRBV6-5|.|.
CASRGGWSAGQPQHF
TGTGCCAGCAGAGGAGGGTGGAGCGCGGGTCAGCCCCAGCATTTT
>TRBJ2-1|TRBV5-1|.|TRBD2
CASSLGSSGNNEQFF
TGCGCCAGCAGCTTGGGCTCTAGCGGTAACAATGAGCAGTTCTTC
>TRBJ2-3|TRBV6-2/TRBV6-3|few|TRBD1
CASSLTQGATDTQYF
TGTGCCAGCAGCCTAACACAGGGGGCCACAGATACGCAGTATTTT
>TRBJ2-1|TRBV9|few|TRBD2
CASSGSAGGLSSYNEQFF
TGTGCCAGCAGCGGGTCCGCGGGGGGGCTAAGCTCCTACAATGAGCAGTTCTTC
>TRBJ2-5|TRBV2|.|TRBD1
CASRAGGFETQYF
TGTGCCAGCAGGGCAGGGGGCTTTGAGACCCAGTACTTC
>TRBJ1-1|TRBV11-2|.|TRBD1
CASSVIQGADTEAFF
TGTGCCAGCAGCGTAATACAGGGGGCGGATACTGAAGCTTTCTTT
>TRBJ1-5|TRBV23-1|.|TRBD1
CASRGTGGRRICNQPQHF
TGCGCCAGCAGGGGGACAGGGGGCCGGAGGATATGCAATCAGCCCCAGCATTTT
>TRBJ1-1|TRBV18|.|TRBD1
CASSPSHGTGGITEAFF
TGTGCCAGCTCACCATCTCACGGGACAGGGGGCATCACTGAAGCTTTCTTT
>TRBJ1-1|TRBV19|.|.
CASLSPGLNTEAFF
TGTGCCAGCCTTAGTCCGGGGCTGAACACTGAAGCTTTCTTT
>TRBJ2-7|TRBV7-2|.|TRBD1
CASSLRTRGLSEQYF
TGTGCCAGCAGTCTTAGGACCAGGGGGCTCAGCGAGCAGTACTTC
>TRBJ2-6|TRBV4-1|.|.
CASSPIFRGPAGANVLTF
TGCGCCAGCAGCCCCATTTTTCGGGGGCCGGCTGGGGCCAACGTCCTGACTTTC
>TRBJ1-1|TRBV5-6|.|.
CASSHRRGTEAFF
TGTGCCAGCAGCCACCGCCGGGGCACTGAAGCTTTCTTT
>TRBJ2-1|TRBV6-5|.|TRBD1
CASRPPGQGLDEQFF
TGTGCCAGCAGACCTCCGGGACAGGGCTTAGATGAGCAGTTCTTC
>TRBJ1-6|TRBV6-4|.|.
CASSDSEYSPLHF
TGTGCCAGCAGTGACTCAGAGTATTCACCCCTCCACTTT
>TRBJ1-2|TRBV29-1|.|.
CSVEVLDSTYGYTF
TGCAGCGTTGAGGTTCTGGACTCAACCTATGGCTACACCTTC
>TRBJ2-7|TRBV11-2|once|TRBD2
CASSLRGAGGPFEQYF
TGTGCCAGCAGCTTACGGGGAGCGGGGGGGCCGTTCGAGCAGTACTTC
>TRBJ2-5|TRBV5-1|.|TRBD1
CASSAGQGVSSVQETQYF
TGCGCCAGCAGCGCGGGACAGGGGGTGAGTTCGGTCCAAGAGACCCAGTACTTC
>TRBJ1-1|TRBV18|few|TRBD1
CASSPAGGTGGISEAFF
TGTGCCAGCTCACCGGCAGGTGGGACAGGGGGTATAAGTGAAGCTTTCTTT
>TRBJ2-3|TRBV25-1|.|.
CASSDVGITDTQYF
TGTGCCAGCAGTGATGTAGGGATCACAGATACGCAGTATTTT
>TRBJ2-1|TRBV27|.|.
CASSLWGSRPENEQFF
TGTGCCAGCAGTTTATGGGGCAGCAGACCTGAGAATGAGCAGTTCTTC
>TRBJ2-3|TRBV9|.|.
CASSVEGGGGTDTQYF
TGTGCCAGCAGCGTAGAGGGAGGGGGCGGAACAGATACGCAGTATTTT